The source of this T cell receptor (beta chain) is a study of regulatory dendritic cells for organ transplantation. Details on this clone: Its specificity is unknown.

Sorted T cells were CFSE-labeled and cultured approximately five days with allogeneic regulatory or mature dendritic cells at 1:10. Sequenced by immunoSEQ multiplex PCR; TCRdb stores in-frame clones only, minus some. In the table there are approximately 22,000 clones, approximately 83% of which are singletons. The specimen sequenced was naive CD4+ T cells from blood cultured with regulatory dendritic cells. The subset here: CD45RA+ naive T cells. The clonotype originates from a human donor in good health.

CDR3: CASGLAGGPSAQYF. CDR3 in DNA: TGTGCCAGTGGACTAGCGGGAGGGCCCTCTGCGCAGTACTTC. V is TRBV19 and J is TRBJ2-7; TRBD2 agrees at 15 bases. Germline V CDR1 and CDR2: LNHDA, SQIVND (reference sequence). J was trimmed by 9 bases and V by 8 bases; bases with no gene match: 8. This CDR3 is 14 amino acids long.